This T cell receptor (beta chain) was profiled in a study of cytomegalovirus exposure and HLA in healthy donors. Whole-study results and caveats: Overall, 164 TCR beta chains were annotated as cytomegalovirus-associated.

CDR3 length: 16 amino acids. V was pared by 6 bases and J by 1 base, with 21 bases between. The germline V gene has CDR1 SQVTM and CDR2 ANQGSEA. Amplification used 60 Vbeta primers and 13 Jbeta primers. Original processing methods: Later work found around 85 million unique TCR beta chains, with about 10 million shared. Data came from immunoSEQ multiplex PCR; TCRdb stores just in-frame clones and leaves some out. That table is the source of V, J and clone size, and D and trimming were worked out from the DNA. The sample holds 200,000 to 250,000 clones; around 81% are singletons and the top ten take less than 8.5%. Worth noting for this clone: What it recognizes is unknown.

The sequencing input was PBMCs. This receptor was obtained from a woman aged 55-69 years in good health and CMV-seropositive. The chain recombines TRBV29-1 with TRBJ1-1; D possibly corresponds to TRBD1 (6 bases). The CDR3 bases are TGCAGCGTAATCCCTCCATGGGGGGGCTGGAACACTGAAGCTTTCTTT. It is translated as CSVIPPWGGWNTEAFF. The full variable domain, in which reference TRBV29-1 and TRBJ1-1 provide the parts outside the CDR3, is SAVISQKPSRDICQRGTSLTIQCQVDSQVTMMFWYRQQPGQSLTLIATANQGSEATYESGFVIDKFPISRPNLTFSTLTVSNMSPEDSSIYLCSVIPPWGGWNTEAFFGQGTRLTVV.